This record covers a single TCR beta chain. Its antigen is as yet unknown. The sample comes from a study of T cell responses to AZD1222 COVID-19 vaccine. Study in general: Whether given at about 4 or about 12 weeks, second doses were pooled. Study-wide results and caveats: Donors were mostly white British, more females; clonal diversity possibly underestimated. Vaccination with two AZD1222 doses was followed by a rise in Spike-specific TCR breadth and depth. At baseline, just five to seven AZD1222 recipients tested seropositive.

The junction had 8 bases not matched to a gene; V was cut back by 3 bases and J by 0 bases. The length of the CDR3 is 17 residues. CDR1 is GTSNPN and CDR2 is SVGIG in the germline V gene (reference sequence). TCRdb's table, derived via immunoSEQ multiplex PCR, lists solely in-frame clones and lacks some. The repertoire holds 78,000 or so clones, with about 91% as singletons. The sequence was collected from an adult in good health. Sequences were derived from peripheral blood, sampled on day 0 of AZD1222 vaccination. V usage is TRBV30 and J usage is TRBJ2-1; 10 nucleotides align to TRBD1. DNA of the CDR3: TGTGCCTGGAGGGACGACAGGGGGCTACTCTCCTACAATGAGCAGTTCTTC. Its translation is CAWRDDRGLLSYNEQFF.